Shown below are 5 T cell receptor beta chains from a single sample sequenced in a study of T-cell memory formation after mild COVID-19. MiXCR was run by TCRdb on the 5' RACE reads, yielding one entry per CDR3 protein. The sample contains 250,000 to 300,000 distinct CDR3 sequences, roughly 17% of which appear only once. Sequenced: PBMCs or a T cell subset sorted from them (not recorded which). All receptors derive from a man in his late teens or twenties who had mild COVID-19 (a few samples of this study predate the infection). Cell type and time point are not known.

The V call is TRBV28, the J call TRBJ1-2; unclear D gene. Per germline, CDR1 MDHEN and CDR2 SYDVKM. This CDR3 has 12 amino acids. V lost 3 bases, J lost 4 bases, and 6 bases lay in between. CDR3 loop: CASSFPLYGYTF. CDR3 DNA sequence: TGTGCCAGCAGTTTCCCCCTCTATGGCTACACCTTC.

V and J are TRBV27 and TRBJ1-5; D perhaps matches TRBD1 (6 bases). The CDR3 length is 16 residues. Germline-derived CDR1 and CDR2 are MNHEY and SMNVEV (reference sequence). Deletions cut 2 bases from V and 0 bases from J, with 11 bases between. For the CDR3, the DNA is TGTGCCAGCAGTTTACGGGCAGGGGCTAGCAATCAGCCCCAGCATTTT. Translated: CASSLRAGASNQPQHF.

In regard to this clonotype: The junction shows a germline mismatch at one end, possibly a read error. The chain combines TRBV7-6 with TRBJ1-2; possible D gene TRBD1, 6 bases. This CDR3 contains 16 residues. CDR1 SGHVS and CDR2 FNYEAQ come from the germline V gene. CDR3 in DNA: TGTGCCACCAGCAGCGGGGCAAGGGGGGTGAACTATGGCTACACCTTC. Translation: CATSSGARGVNYGYTF. The full variable domain, rest sourced from reference TRBV7-6 and TRBJ1-2, is GAGVSQSPRYKVTKRGQDVALRCDPISGHVSLYWYRQALGQGPEFLTYFNYEAQQDKSGLPNDRFSAERPEGSISTLTIQRTEQRDSAMYRCATSSGARGVNYGYTFGSGTRLTVV.

There are a few counts of this clonotype. The chain recombines TRBV4-3 with TRBJ1-1, with TRBD1 matching 7 bases. This CDR3 region has 17 residues. V gave up 7 bases and J gave up 3 bases; unmatched junction bases: 17. Per germline, CDR1 LGHNA and CDR2 YSLEER. The CDR3 nucleotides are TGCGCCAGCACCGATACAGGGGCCCCGACCGGATACACTGAAGCTTTCTTT. It encodes CASTDTGAPTGYTEAFF.

The rearrangement joins TRBV20-1 to TRBJ2-7; perhaps TRBD2 as D (6 bases). CDR3 size: 13 residues. V lost 6 bases to trimming and J lost 0 bases, with 12 bases between them. Germline V gene sequence: CDR1 DFQATT, CDR2 SNEGSKA (reference sequence). This CDR3 is CSALGGNSYEQYF. The DNA of the CDR3 is TGCAGTGCCCTGGGGGGTAACTCCTACGAGCAGTACTTC.